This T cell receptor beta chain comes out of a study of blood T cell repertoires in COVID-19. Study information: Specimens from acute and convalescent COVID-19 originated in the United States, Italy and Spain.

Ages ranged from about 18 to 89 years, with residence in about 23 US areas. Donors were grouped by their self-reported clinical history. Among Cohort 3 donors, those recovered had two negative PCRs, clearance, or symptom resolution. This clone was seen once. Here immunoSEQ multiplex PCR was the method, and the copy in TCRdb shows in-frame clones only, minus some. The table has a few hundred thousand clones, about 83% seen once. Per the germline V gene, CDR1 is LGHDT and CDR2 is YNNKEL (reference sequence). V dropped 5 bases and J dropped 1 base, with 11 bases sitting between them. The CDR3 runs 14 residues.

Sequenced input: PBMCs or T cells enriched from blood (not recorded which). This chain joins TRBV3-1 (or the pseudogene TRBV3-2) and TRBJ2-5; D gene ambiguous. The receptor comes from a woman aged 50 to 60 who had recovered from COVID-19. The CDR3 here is CASSSYGSQETQYF. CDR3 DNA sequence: TGTGCCAGCAGCTCTTACGGGTCCCAAGAGACCCAGTACTTC.